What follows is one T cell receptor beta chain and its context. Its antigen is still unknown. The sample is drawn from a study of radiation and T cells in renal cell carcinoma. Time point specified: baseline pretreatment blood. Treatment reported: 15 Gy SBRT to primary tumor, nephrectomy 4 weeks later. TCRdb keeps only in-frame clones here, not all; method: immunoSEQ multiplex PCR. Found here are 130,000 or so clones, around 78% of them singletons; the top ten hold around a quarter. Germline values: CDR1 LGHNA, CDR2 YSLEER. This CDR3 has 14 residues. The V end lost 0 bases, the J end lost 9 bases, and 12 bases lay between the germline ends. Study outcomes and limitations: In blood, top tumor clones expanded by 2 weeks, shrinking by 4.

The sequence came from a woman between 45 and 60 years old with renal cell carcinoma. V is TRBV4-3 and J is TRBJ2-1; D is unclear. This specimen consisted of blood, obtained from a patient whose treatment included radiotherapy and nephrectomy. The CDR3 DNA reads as TGCGCCAGCAGCCAAGATTTCGACGTTGCTGAGCAGTTCTTC. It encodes CASSQDFDVAEQFF.